This entry lists 32 T cell receptor beta chains sequenced from one sample in a study of cytomegalovirus exposure and HLA in healthy donors. The PCR used 60 Vbeta and 13 Jbeta primers. TCRdb keeps only in-frame clones here, not all; method: immunoSEQ multiplex PCR. Altogether fewer than 250,000 clones are present, 82% being singletons, with the ten largest covering about 6.4%. Material: PBMCs. Every receptor here comes from a man aged 35 to 55 in good health and CMV-seropositive.

The CDR3 loop is CASGTGALGDYGYTF. The CDR3 nucleotides read TGTGCCAGCGGGACAGGAGCCTTGGGAGATTATGGCTACACCTTC. V gene TRBV19 combines with J gene TRBJ1-2; TRBD1 agrees at 8 bases. Trimming at V came to 9 bases and at J to 5 bases, leaving 14 bases not matched to a gene. From germline, CDR1 is LNHDA and CDR2 SQIVND (reference sequence). The CDR3 sequence is 15 residues long.

The rearrangement links TRBV4-1 to TRBJ2-1; TRBD1 matches 10 bases. The CDR3 has 14 residues. V gave up 4 bases and J gave up 8 bases; unmatched junction bases: 5. The V gene's germline CDR1 is MGHRA and CDR2 YSYEKL. CDR3: CASSRRTGGDEQFF. The CDR3 region has the DNA TGCGCCAGCAGCCGCCGGACAGGGGGGGATGAGCAGTTCTTC.

J is TRBJ1-5 and V is TRBV28, with TRBD1 as a possible D gene (6 bases). CDR1 is MDHEN, CDR2 SYDVKM, per germline. The germline V and J ends were trimmed by 2 bases and 5 bases, with 10 bases remaining between them. The CDR3 loop spans 14 amino acids. CDR3 residues: CASSLRTVHQPQHF. CDR3 nucleotides: TGTGCCAGCAGTTTAAGGACAGTTCATCAGCCCCAGCATTTT.

This chain links TRBV7-6 with TRBJ1-1; 9 positions match TRBD1. CDR1 and CDR2 (germline): SGHVS, FNYEAQ. Trimming removed 1 base from V and 11 bases from J; junction bases left unmatched: 5. The CDR3 consists of 13 residues. CDR3 in DNA: TGTGCCAGCAGCTTAGATGGGACAGGGATGGCTTTCTTT. Residues: CASSLDGTGMAFF.

In this sample, this clone turned up a few times. The chain combines TRBV29-1 with TRBJ2-1; 8 bases line up with TRBD2. Germline-derived CDR1 and CDR2 are SQVTM and ANQGSEA. The V segment lost 4 bases and the J segment 5 bases; nucleotides outside the gene matches: 7. CDR3 length: 14 residues. CDR3: CSVVGTRHNNEQFF. The CDR3 nucleotides are TGCAGCGTTGTAGGGACTAGACATAACAATGAGCAGTTCTTC.

The chain is built from TRBV19 and TRBJ1-1; 8 bases are shared with TRBD1. Germline CDR1 is LNHDA and CDR2 is SQIVND (reference sequence). With V trimmed by 7 bases and J by 6 bases, 25 bases remained unmatched. This CDR3 comprises 19 residues. As DNA, the CDR3 is TGTGCCAGTAACTCCGAACGGCAGGGGGCTCCTTTGGGGAGGCCTGAAGCTTTCTTT. Translation: CASNSERQGAPLGRPEAFF.

The chain carries TRBV18 and TRBJ2-7; TRBD2 might be the D (6 bases). V was cut by 2 bases and J by 7 bases, with 12 bases left in between. The CDR3 totals 13 residues. CDR1 is KGHSH and CDR2 is LQKENI in the germline V gene. CDR3 region: CASSPSVRGEQYV. The DNA of the CDR3 is TGTGCCAGCTCACCATCTGTACGGGGGGAGCAGTACGTC.

The chain links TRBV28 to TRBJ1-1, with D perhaps matching TRBD1 (5 bases). Germline V gene lookup returns CDR1 MDHEN and CDR2 SYDVKM. Trimming took off 8 bases at V and 4 bases at J, with 17 bases between the two ends. This CDR3 contains 14 residues. As DNA, the CDR3 is TGTGCCAGCGGCAACCTCGGGGGGGTCACTGAAGCTTTCTTT. As protein: CASGNLGGVTEAFF. Full variable domain (remainder filled in from reference TRBV28 and TRBJ1-1): DVKVTQSSRYLVKRTGEKVFLECVQDMDHENMFWYRQDPGLGLRLIYFSYDVKMKEKGDIPEGYSVSREKKERFSLILESASTNQTSMYLCASGNLGGVTEAFFGQGTRLTVV.

The CDR3 DNA is TGTGCCAGCAGCTTGGCAGGGTCGCGCCAAGGCAATCAGCCCCAGCATTTT. The encoded protein is CASSLAGSRQGNQPQHF. The V and J genes are TRBV5-6 and TRBJ1-5; D perhaps matches TRBD1 (5 bases). CDR1 and CDR2 (germline): SGHDT, YYEEEE. This CDR3 region has 17 residues. Trimming shortened V by 0 bases and J by 2 bases, and 15 bases separated the two germline ends.

The chain employs TRBV6-7 and TRBJ1-3; the D gene is possibly TRBD1 (5 bases). TRBV6-7 is filed as an ORF, its function uncertain. The V end was cut by 2 bases, the J end by 0 bases, with 14 bases between. The CDR3 sequence is 17 residues long. The CDR3 nucleotides are TGTGCCAGCAGTTACCCACAGGCGCCTTGCTCTGGAAACACCATATATTTT. This gives the protein CASSYPQAPCSGNTIYF.

CDR3 in amino acids: CASSPISGRKDTQYF. CDR3 nucleotides: TGTGCCAGCAGCCCCATTAGCGGGAGAAAAGATACGCAGTATTTT. V is TRBV7-9 and J is TRBJ2-3, with 9 bases lining up with TRBD2. This CDR3 spans 15 amino acids. CDR1 and CDR2 from the germline V gene are SEHNR and FQNEAQ (reference sequence). V trimming: 5 bases; J trimming: 5 bases; junction bases outside the gene matches: 8.

The CDR3 bases are TGTGCCAGCAGCCAGGAGCGGGGGGCTAATGAAAAACTGTTTTTT. It is translated as CASSQERGANEKLFF. The chain couples TRBV4-2 to TRBJ1-4, with a possible D match to TRBD1 (5 bases). This CDR3 comprises 15 residues. V lost 3 bases to trimming and J lost 3 bases, with 11 bases between them. The germline CDR1 and CDR2 sequences are LGHNA and YNFKEQ.

The gene calls are TRBV5-1 and TRBJ2-7, with 11 positions matching TRBD1. Germline trimming cut 0 bases from V and 7 bases from J; bases unmatched to any gene: 3. This CDR3 spans 14 amino acids. The germline gives CDR1 SGHRS, CDR2 YFSETQ. CDR3 sequence: CASSLGTGGWEQYF. CDR3 bases: TGCGCCAGCAGCTTGGGGACAGGGGGCTGGGAGCAGTACTTC.

The J gene is TRBJ2-1, the V gene TRBV4-1; 9 bases match TRBD2. This CDR3 comprises 17 residues. The V and J ends lost 1 base and 2 bases, in that order; junction bases with no gene match: 6. CDR1 and CDR2 from the germline V gene are MGHRA and YSYEKL. CDR3 nucleotide sequence: TGCGCCAGCAGCCAAGTGAGGGCGGGAGGGGCCTACAATGAGCAGTTCTTC. Translated, it gives CASSQVRAGGAYNEQFF.

The chain uses TRBV13 and TRBJ2-5; 7 nucleotides align to TRBD1. The DNA end lines up better with TRBJ2-7; the J call may be wrong. The CDR3 sequence is 14 residues long. Germline CDR1 is PRHDT and CDR2 is FYEKMQ (reference sequence). The CDR3 DNA sequence: TGTGCCAGCAGCGAACAGGGGTCTACCTACGAGCAGTACTTC. Residues: CASSEQGSTYEQYF.

The rearrangement uses TRBV9 and TRBJ2-1, with D possibly TRBD2 on 5 matching bases. The germline V gene encodes CDR1 SGDLS and CDR2 YYNGEE. Trimming took 0 bases from V and 2 from J, leaving 9 bases between them. The CDR3 is made up of 15 amino acids. This CDR3 reads CASSVDVGAYNEQFF. DNA for the CDR3: TGTGCCAGCAGCGTAGACGTGGGAGCCTACAATGAGCAGTTCTTC.

The chain combines TRBV19 with TRBJ1-5; possible D gene TRBD1, 6 bases. The germline V gene has CDR1 LNHDA and CDR2 SQIVND (reference sequence). Deletions cut 9 bases from V and 2 bases from J, with 17 bases between. The CDR3 contains 15 residues. The CDR3 sequence: CASRAGGRGNQPQHF. The CDR3 DNA reads TGTGCCAGCAGGGCGGGGGGCCGAGGCAATCAGCCCCAGCATTTT.

V is TRBV2 and J is TRBJ1-5; no clear D. Germline-derived CDR1 and CDR2 are SNHLY and FYNNEI. Between the trimmed V and J ends, which lost 7 bases and 3 bases, there was a span of 16 bases. This CDR3 is built from 15 residues. This CDR3 is CASTHSDSYNQPQHF. The DNA of the CDR3 is TGTGCCAGCACTCACTCGGACTCCTACAATCAGCCCCAGCATTTT.

The V and J genes are TRBV6-6 and TRBJ1-5; D call uncertain. Trimming removed 7 bases at V and 6 bases at J, with 19 bases between. There are 15 residues in the CDR3. In germline, CDR1 is MNHNY, CDR2 SVGAGI (reference sequence). CDR3 sequence reads: CASTPFGRIGQPQHF. DNA for the CDR3: TGTGCCAGCACCCCCTTTGGTCGCATCGGTCAGCCCCAGCATTTT.

This clone was seen more than once but under ten times. The sample carries other DNA sequences with the same CDR3. The CDR3 DNA follows: TGTGCCAGCAGCGTAGCGGCGGGAGGGCCTACAGATACGCAGTATTTT. Its protein product is CASSVAAGGPTDTQYF. The chain recombines TRBV9 with TRBJ2-3; 9 positions agree with TRBD2. The CDR3 sequence is 16 residues long. The germline gives CDR1 SGDLS, CDR2 YYNGEE. The V segment lost 0 bases and the J segment 3 bases; nucleotides outside the gene matches: 5.

This chain joins TRBV7-3 and TRBJ1-1, with D hard to call. Germline loops: CDR1 SGHTA, CDR2 FQGTGA. CDR3 length equals 14 residues. V was trimmed by 1 base and J by 1 base, leaving 7 bases between them. CDR3 loop: CASSLNGRNTEAFF. Here the CDR3 DNA reads TGTGCCAGCAGCTTAAATGGCAGGAACACTGAAGCTTTCTTT.

The chain carries TRBV11-3 and TRBJ2-4, with a weak D call TRBD2 (7 bases). Germline V lookup: CDR1 SGHNT, CDR2 YENEEA. Deletions cut 0 bases from V and 1 base from J, with 10 bases between. The CDR3 is 16 amino acids. CDR3 coding DNA: TGTGCCAGCAGCTTAGATAGGGGGGGGGCCAAAAACATTCAGTACTTC. It specifies CASSLDRGGAKNIQYF.

The chain carries TRBV9 and TRBJ2-4; 10 nucleotides align to TRBD2. The ends lost 1 base at V and 0 bases at J; junction bases unmatched: 10. Germline V gene lookup returns CDR1 SGDLS and CDR2 YYNGEE. The CDR3 covers 19 residues. CDR3 coding DNA: TGTGCCAGCAGCGTATCGGCTAGCGGGAGCTACCTAGCCAAAAACATTCAGTACTTC. It codes for CASSVSASGSYLAKNIQYF.

This clone was found once. The chain joins TRBV14 to TRBJ2-1, with 10 positions matching TRBD1. Germline loops: CDR1 SGHDN, CDR2 FVKESK. The CDR3 has 15 residues. J lost 9 bases, V lost 2 bases, and 7 bases had no gene match. The DNA for the CDR3 is TGTGCCAGCAGCCAAAGGGACAGGGGTGTAAGTGAGCAGTTCTTC. Encoded protein: CASSQRDRGVSEQFF.

In this sample, this clone turned up a few times. The gene calls are TRBV6-6 and TRBJ2-1; tentatively, D is TRBD2 (5 bases). CDR3 length: 16 residues. Looked up from germline, CDR1 is MNHNY and CDR2 is SVGAGI (reference sequence). Trimming left V 5 bases short and J 0 bases short, with 14 bases between. This CDR3 is CASSVSAATSYNEQFF. The CDR3, as DNA: TGTGCCAGCAGTGTTTCAGCGGCTACCTCCTACAATGAGCAGTTCTTC.

V is TRBV7-9 and J is TRBJ2-2, with 9 bases lining up with TRBD2. J was trimmed by 5 bases and V by 5 bases; bases with no gene match: 9. Per the germline V gene, CDR1 is SEHNR and CDR2 is FQNEAQ (reference sequence). The length of the CDR3 is 16 residues. CDR3: CASSLLLAGETGELFF. CDR3 sequence (DNA): TGTGCCAGCAGCCTCCTCTTAGCGGGAGAAACCGGGGAGCTGTTTTTT.

This clone was observed a single time. V usage is TRBV10-2 and J usage is TRBJ2-1; possible D gene TRBD1, 6 bases. CDR1 is WSHSY and CDR2 is SAAADI in the germline V gene. Trimming removed 3 bases at V and 7 bases at J, with 13 bases between. This CDR3 is built from 14 residues. CDR3 sequence (DNA): TGCGCCAGCAGTGAAGGGGGTAGCGTAAATGAGCAGTTCTTC. Residues: CASSEGGSVNEQFF.

Worth noting for this clone: This same CDR3 is encoded by further DNA sequences in the sample. The chain links TRBV27 to TRBJ2-7; no reliable D call. V was trimmed by 4 bases and J by 0 bases, leaving 4 bases between them. Germline lookup yields CDR1 MNHEY and CDR2 SMNVEV (reference sequence). This CDR3 is built from 12 residues. The CDR3 DNA reads as TGTGCCAGCAGTTCTAGCTCCTACGAGCAGTACTTC. Translating it yields CASSSSSYEQYF.

This chain joins TRBV7-8 and TRBJ2-1, with TRBD1 matching 7 bases. The CDR3 covers 13 residues. Germline V gene lookup returns CDR1 SGHVS and CDR2 FQNEAQ. J lost 16 bases, V lost 8 bases, and 17 bases had no gene match. The CDR3 loop is CASQSGTASRLFF. Here the CDR3 DNA reads TGTGCCAGCCAATCCGGGACAGCCTCCCGCCTATTCTTC.

The rearrangement uses TRBV5-1 and TRBJ2-1, with no clear D. Between the trimmed V and J ends, which lost 1 base and 2 bases, there was a span of 7 bases. This CDR3 is 14 amino acids long. Germline V gene lookup returns CDR1 SGHRS and CDR2 YFSETQ. The CDR3 here is CASSLQTPYNEQFF. DNA for the CDR3: TGCGCCAGCAGCTTGCAGACTCCCTACAATGAGCAGTTCTTC.

The rearrangement joins TRBV4-1 to TRBJ1-6; D is unresolved. V lost 1 base to trimming and J lost 9 bases, with 16 bases between them. This CDR3 has 16 amino acids. In germline, CDR1 is MGHRA, CDR2 YSYEKL. The CDR3 DNA reads TGCGCCAGCAGCCAAGGTGTCCCCTTGAGCGGTTCACCCCTCCACTTT. Protein: CASSQGVPLSGSPLHF.

In regard to this clone: The same CDR3 can be traced to other DNA sequences in this sample. The chain has TRBV19 and TRBJ1-1; a possible D gene is TRBD1 (5 bases). Trimming removed 5 bases at V and 2 bases at J, with 9 bases between. CDR3 length: 13 amino acids. Per the germline V gene, CDR1 is LNHDA and CDR2 is SQIVND (reference sequence). CDR3 bases: TGTGCCAGTAGTCCGCAGGGTAACACTGAAGCTTTCTTT. Amino acids: CASSPQGNTEAFF.